These T cell receptor beta chains were read from a single sample in a study of blood T cells in healthy people across ages. TCRdb redid the calling of the 5' RACE reads with MiXCR, one entry per CDR3 protein. The repertoire consists of approximately 830,000 distinct CDR3 sequences, with 62% occurring once and the leading ten covering about a quarter. The sequenced material came from blood. Receptor source: a young man in good health. The CDR3 runs from the conserved cysteine through the conserved F or W. The order of the fields is CDR3 DNA, CDR3 protein, D gene, V gene, clone size, J gene. A D gene is named only where the DNA matches it firmly. Clone size is shown for a subset of rows, as once, few, many or a class of expanded clone.

CDR3nt: TGCGCCAGCAGCCAAGGACGGGGGTTAAATGAGCAGTTCTTC; CDR3aa: CASSQGRGLNEQFF; d_gene: .; v_gene: TRBV4-3; abundance: .; j_gene: TRBJ2-1
CDR3nt: TGTGCCAGCACCCTGGGGCAGGATAGTGTCTACGAGCAGTACTTC; CDR3aa: CASTLGQDSVYEQYF; d_gene: .; v_gene: TRBV7-2; abundance: .; j_gene: TRBJ2-7
CDR3nt: TGTGCCAGCAGCTTGACTAGCGGGGGCACTAGCACAGATACGCAGTATTTT; CDR3aa: CASSLTSGGTSTDTQYF; d_gene: TRBD2; v_gene: TRBV11-1; abundance: .; j_gene: TRBJ2-3
CDR3nt: TGTGCCAGCAGCCCCTGGGACGGCTACGAGCAGTACTTC; CDR3aa: CASSPWDGYEQYF; d_gene: .; v_gene: TRBV12-3/TRBV12-4; abundance: .; j_gene: TRBJ2-7
CDR3nt: TGTGCCAGCAGCCAACCTACCGGGACTTCAAGCGGGCCCCAGTACTTC; CDR3aa: CASSQPTGTSSGPQYF; d_gene: .; v_gene: TRBV3-1; abundance: .; j_gene: TRBJ2-5
CDR3nt: TGTGCCAGCAGCTTAGATGGGGTCGGCTACGAGCAGTACTTC; CDR3aa: CASSLDGVGYEQYF; d_gene: .; v_gene: TRBV13; abundance: .; j_gene: TRBJ2-7
CDR3nt: TGTGCCAGCAGCCAAGAGCCAGGACTAGCCTTTTCAGAGACCCAGTACTTC; CDR3aa: CASSQEPGLAFSETQYF; d_gene: TRBD2; v_gene: TRBV4-2; abundance: .; j_gene: TRBJ2-5
CDR3nt: TGCAGTGCCCAACGCCAGGGTAGCGGGACCTACGAGCAGTACTTC; CDR3aa: CSAQRQGSGTYEQYF; d_gene: TRBD2; v_gene: TRBV20-1; abundance: .; j_gene: TRBJ2-7
CDR3nt: TGTGCCAGCAGCCCTCTGGGGCAGCGGGGGGGGCCCGACAATGAGCAGTTCTTC; CDR3aa: CASSPLGQRGGPDNEQFF; d_gene: TRBD2; v_gene: TRBV4-2; abundance: once; j_gene: TRBJ2-1
CDR3nt: TGTGCCATCAGCGGGGTCAGCACAGATACGCAGTATTTT; CDR3aa: CAISGVSTDTQYF; d_gene: .; v_gene: TRBV10-3; abundance: once; j_gene: TRBJ2-3
CDR3nt: TGCAGTGCCGGCGGAGGACAGTCGGGTACAGATACGCAGTATTTT; CDR3aa: CSAGGGQSGTDTQYF; d_gene: .; v_gene: TRBV20-1; abundance: .; j_gene: TRBJ2-3
CDR3nt: TGTGCCAGCATCTGGCGTCAGGGGGCTAAGGGGAGCTCCTACAATGAGCAGTTCTTC; CDR3aa: CASIWRQGAKGSSYNEQFF; d_gene: TRBD1; v_gene: TRBV28; abundance: few; j_gene: TRBJ2-1
CDR3nt: TGCAGCGGGGGGGTGAACACCGGGGAGCTGTTTTTT; CDR3aa: CSGGVNTGELFF; d_gene: .; v_gene: TRBV29-1; abundance: .; j_gene: TRBJ2-2
CDR3nt: TGTACCAGCAGTTACTCTCTGAATGAAAAACTGTTTTTT; CDR3aa: CTSSYSLNEKLFF; d_gene: .; v_gene: TRBV6-5; abundance: .; j_gene: TRBJ1-4
CDR3nt: TGCAGTGCTAGTGTGGGGGTTTATCAGCCCCAGCATTTT; CDR3aa: CSASVGVYQPQHF; d_gene: .; v_gene: TRBV20-1; abundance: few; j_gene: TRBJ1-5
CDR3nt: TGCAGCGTTGAAGATTTCGTACCGCGCTCTGGGGCCAACGTCCTGACTTTC; CDR3aa: CSVEDFVPRSGANVLTF; d_gene: .; v_gene: TRBV29-1; abundance: few; j_gene: TRBJ2-6
CDR3nt: TGTGCCAGCAGCCAAAGATTGGTTGGGGGTGCGACCTCCTACGAGCAGTACTTC; CDR3aa: CASSQRLVGGATSYEQYF; d_gene: .; v_gene: TRBV3-1; abundance: .; j_gene: TRBJ2-7
CDR3nt: TGCGCCAGCAGCCAAGGCCCGACGGATGGCTACACCTTC; CDR3aa: CASSQGPTDGYTF; d_gene: .; v_gene: TRBV4-3; abundance: .; j_gene: TRBJ1-2
CDR3nt: TGTGCCAGCAGCCATAAGATGGGACCGACTGTCTCTGGGGCCAACGTCCTGACTTTC; CDR3aa: CASSHKMGPTVSGANVLTF; d_gene: .; v_gene: TRBV7-2; abundance: .; j_gene: TRBJ2-6
CDR3nt: TGTGCCAGCAGCTCCGGCGGGGGAATGAGCAATCAGCCCCAGCATTTT; CDR3aa: CASSSGGGMSNQPQHF; d_gene: .; v_gene: TRBV7-8; abundance: .; j_gene: TRBJ1-5
CDR3nt: TGTGCCACACTGACAGGGACAAAGCTCCGAGGTCAGCCCCAGCATTTT; CDR3aa: CATLTGTKLRGQPQHF; d_gene: TRBD1; v_gene: TRBV28; abundance: .; j_gene: TRBJ1-5
CDR3nt: TGTGCCATCAGTGAGTCGGGGACAGGGTGGAGTGAGCAGTTCTTC; CDR3aa: CAISESGTGWSEQFF; d_gene: TRBD1; v_gene: TRBV10-3; abundance: .; j_gene: TRBJ2-1
CDR3nt: TGCAGCGTTATAGGACAGGGGACCCACTACGAGCAGTACTTC; CDR3aa: CSVIGQGTHYEQYF; d_gene: TRBD1; v_gene: TRBV29-1; abundance: few; j_gene: TRBJ2-7
CDR3nt: TGTGCCAGCAGCTTAGGACAGGAGAGATACAATGAGCAGTTCTTC; CDR3aa: CASSLGQERYNEQFF; d_gene: .; v_gene: TRBV7-2; abundance: .; j_gene: TRBJ2-1
CDR3nt: TGTGCCAGCAGTTACGGTCGACAGTTCCAAGAGACCCAGTACTTC; CDR3aa: CASSYGRQFQETQYF; d_gene: .; v_gene: TRBV6-2/TRBV6-3; abundance: .; j_gene: TRBJ2-5
CDR3nt: TGTGCCAGCAGCTTAGGGACATCGGTGTTCTACGAGCAGTACTTC; CDR3aa: CASSLGTSVFYEQYF; d_gene: .; v_gene: TRBV7-3; abundance: many; j_gene: TRBJ2-7
CDR3nt: TGTGCCAGCCCCCACTCTCCCGAGCCGGGGACGCAGTATTTT; CDR3aa: CASPHSPEPGTQYF; d_gene: .; v_gene: TRBV9; abundance: .; j_gene: TRBJ2-3
CDR3nt: TGTACCAGCAGCAAGACAGGGGCGCAGGGCAATGAGCAGTTCTTC; CDR3aa: CTSSKTGAQGNEQFF; d_gene: TRBD1; v_gene: TRBV7-9; abundance: .; j_gene: TRBJ2-1
CDR3nt: TGTGCCAGCAGCGGAGGGGCCGGGACGGGAAACATTCAGTACTTC; CDR3aa: CASSGGAGTGNIQYF; d_gene: .; v_gene: TRBV9; abundance: .; j_gene: TRBJ2-4
CDR3nt: TGTGCCAGCAGCCAAAGGCTAGCGGACTACACTGAGCAGTTCTTC; CDR3aa: CASSQRLADYTEQFF; d_gene: TRBD2; v_gene: TRBV3-1; abundance: .; j_gene: TRBJ2-1
CDR3nt: TGTGCCAGCAGCCGGCTCTCCTTAGCGGGGAGCTCCTACAATGAGCAGTTCTTC; CDR3aa: CASSRLSLAGSSYNEQFF; d_gene: TRBD2; v_gene: TRBV28; abundance: once; j_gene: TRBJ2-1
CDR3nt: TGCGCCAGCAGCTCGATGACAGGGGAGAACGAGCAGTACTTC; CDR3aa: CASSSMTGENEQYF; d_gene: TRBD1; v_gene: TRBV4-3; abundance: .; j_gene: TRBJ2-7
CDR3nt: TGTGCCAGCAGCCCCGACCTTAGCGGGACCTACGAGCAGTACTTC; CDR3aa: CASSPDLSGTYEQYF; d_gene: TRBD2; v_gene: TRBV11-2; abundance: once; j_gene: TRBJ2-7
CDR3nt: TGTGCCATCAGTGCGGGCTCTGGGGCCAACGTCCTGACTTTC; CDR3aa: CAISAGSGANVLTF; d_gene: .; v_gene: TRBV10-3; abundance: .; j_gene: TRBJ2-6
CDR3nt: TGTGCCACCAGCAGATCCTTACCGGGACAGAACACAGATACGCAGTATTTT; CDR3aa: CATSRSLPGQNTDTQYF; d_gene: TRBD1; v_gene: TRBV15; abundance: .; j_gene: TRBJ2-3
CDR3nt: TGCAGTGCTAGAGACCAAGCAAGCTACGAGCAGTACTTC; CDR3aa: CSARDQASYEQYF; d_gene: .; v_gene: TRBV20-1; abundance: .; j_gene: TRBJ2-7
CDR3nt: TGCAGTGCTAGTCCCAGGGGGCTCTCCTATAATTCACCCCTCCACTTT; CDR3aa: CSASPRGLSYNSPLHF; d_gene: TRBD1; v_gene: TRBV20-1; abundance: .; j_gene: TRBJ1-6
CDR3nt: TGTGCCAGCAGCGGTCACAGGGCAAGCTCCTACGAGCAGTACTTC; CDR3aa: CASSGHRASSYEQYF; d_gene: .; v_gene: TRBV9; abundance: .; j_gene: TRBJ2-7
CDR3nt: TGTGCCAGCAGCCAAGACGGGGTGATCCGGGAGCTGTTTTTT; CDR3aa: CASSQDGVIRELFF; d_gene: .; v_gene: TRBV3-1; abundance: once; j_gene: TRBJ2-2
CDR3nt: TGCAGTGCTTCCCGACTGGGGAGCTCCTACGAGCAGTACTTC; CDR3aa: CSASRLGSSYEQYF; d_gene: .; v_gene: TRBV20-1; abundance: .; j_gene: TRBJ2-7
CDR3nt: TGTGCCAGCAGTTACTCGATCGGGGGGCGCGACGGCTACACCTTC; CDR3aa: CASSYSIGGRDGYTF; d_gene: .; v_gene: TRBV6-6; abundance: few; j_gene: TRBJ1-2
CDR3nt: TGTGCCAGCAGCCCCAGATCGTGGGACTACGAGCAGTACTTC; CDR3aa: CASSPRSWDYEQYF; d_gene: .; v_gene: TRBV9; abundance: .; j_gene: TRBJ2-7
CDR3nt: TGTGCCAGCAGCCAAGAGAGTGGTGGCGGGGGCCCATACCAAGAGACCCAGTACTTC; CDR3aa: CASSQESGGGGPYQETQYF; d_gene: .; v_gene: TRBV3-1; abundance: .; j_gene: TRBJ2-5
CDR3nt: TGTGCCAGCAGTTCCACTAGACCGGGGGAGCTGTTTTTT; CDR3aa: CASSSTRPGELFF; d_gene: .; v_gene: TRBV12-3/TRBV12-4; abundance: once; j_gene: TRBJ2-2
CDR3nt: TGTGCCAGCAGCTTAGTTGCGGAGACCCAGTACTTC; CDR3aa: CASSLVAETQYF; d_gene: .; v_gene: TRBV7-2; abundance: .; j_gene: TRBJ2-5
CDR3nt: TGTGCCAGCAGTTTTCAGGGCGGCGAGCAGTACTTC; CDR3aa: CASSFQGGEQYF; d_gene: .; v_gene: TRBV12-3/TRBV12-4; abundance: few; j_gene: TRBJ2-7
CDR3nt: TGTGCCAGCAGCCAAGGATGGGGCTACACCTACGAGCAGTACTTC; CDR3aa: CASSQGWGYTYEQYF; d_gene: .; v_gene: TRBV3-1; abundance: .; j_gene: TRBJ2-7
CDR3nt: TGCGCCAGCAGCCGCGAAGTACCCGGGACGGCCTATGGCTACACCTTC; CDR3aa: CASSREVPGTAYGYTF; d_gene: .; v_gene: TRBV4-3; abundance: .; j_gene: TRBJ1-2
CDR3nt: TGTGCCAGCAGTACAGGGTCTTTACGCTACGAGCAGTACTTC; CDR3aa: CASSTGSLRYEQYF; d_gene: .; v_gene: TRBV6-2/TRBV6-3; abundance: .; j_gene: TRBJ2-7
CDR3nt: TGTGCCAGCAGTTTCCAATCGGGGGAGCAGTACTTC; CDR3aa: CASSFQSGEQYF; d_gene: .; v_gene: TRBV12-3/TRBV12-4; abundance: few; j_gene: TRBJ2-4
CDR3nt: TGTGCCAGCAGCCCTAGGACAGGTAGGAATGAGCAGTTCTTC; CDR3aa: CASSPRTGRNEQFF; d_gene: TRBD1; v_gene: TRBV7-2; abundance: .; j_gene: TRBJ2-1